A selection of T cell receptor beta chains follows, all from one sample in a study of cytomegalovirus exposure and HLA in healthy donors. Repertoires were generated with immunoSEQ multiplex PCR, while TCRdb's copy carries only in-frame clones and drops some. The data contain about 98,000 clones, around 57% of them singletons. Sequencing used PBMCs. These receptors all stem from a human donor in good health. CDR3s include the opening cysteine and the closing phenylalanine or tryptophan. The D gene is left open where the match is weak. Clone size, where shown, is once, few, many, or a class for clones that have expanded.

d_gene	j_gene	abundance	v_gene	CDR3aa	CDR3nt
TRBD1	TRBJ1-2	NA	TRBV5-1	CASSFGQGYDGYTF	TGCGCCAGCAGCTTCGGACAGGGGTATGATGGCTACACCTTC
TRBD2	TRBJ2-7	NA	TRBV6-1	CASSLRAGGPGEQYF	TGTGCCAGCAGCTTAAGAGCGGGAGGGCCGGGCGAGCAGTACTTC
NA	TRBJ2-2	few	TRBV7-8	CASSLALNTGELFF	TGTGCCAGCAGCTTAGCCCTAAACACCGGGGAGCTGTTTTTT
TRBD2	TRBJ2-7	NA	TRBV6-5	CASGRLAGTYEQYF	TGTGCCAGCGGGAGACTAGCGGGTACCTACGAGCAGTACTTC
TRBD1	TRBJ2-5	NA	TRBV6-1	CASSERLGQAVETQYF	TGTGCCAGCAGTGAAAGACTTGGACAGGCGGTCGAGACCCAGTACTTC
NA	TRBJ1-2	NA	TRBV19	CASSPTANYGYTF	TGTGCCAGTAGTCCGACAGCAAACTATGGCTACACCTTC
NA	TRBJ2-3	NA	TRBV11-2	CASSLDLQGSITDTQYF	TGTGCCAGCAGCTTAGACCTACAGGGTTCAATTACAGATACGCAGTATTTT
NA	TRBJ1-4	NA	TRBV19	CASKTQGLANEKLFF	TGTGCCAGTAAAACGCAGGGGCTAGCTAATGAAAAACTGTTTTTT
NA	TRBJ2-1	NA	TRBV20-1	CSTSNNEQFF	TGCAGCACTAGTAACAATGAGCAGTTCTTC
NA	TRBJ1-3	NA	TRBV5-4	CASSLKLSVGREGNTIYF	TGTGCCAGCAGCTTGAAGTTGTCGGTAGGGCGGGAAGGAAACACCATATATTTT
NA	TRBJ1-1	NA	TRBV11-2	CASSFGGLNTEAFF	TGTGCCAGCAGCTTTGGGGGCCTGAACACTGAAGCTTTCTTT
NA	TRBJ2-7	NA	TRBV20-1	CSARDANEQYF	TGCAGTGCTAGAGACGCCAACGAGCAGTACTTC
TRBD2	TRBJ2-7	NA	TRBV29-1	CSVEGLAYEQYF	TGCAGCGTTGAGGGACTAGCTTACGAGCAGTACTTC
NA	TRBJ2-7	NA	TRBV6-6	CASSSDSLEQYF	TGTGCCAGCAGTTCCGACTCACTGGAGCAGTACTTC
TRBD2	TRBJ2-1	NA	TRBV29-1	CSAGALAGVSEQFF	TGCAGCGCAGGGGCGCTAGCGGGAGTAAGTGAGCAGTTCTTC
NA	TRBJ2-3	NA	TRBV4-1	CASSRGLPDTQYF	TGCGCCAGCAGCCGGGGACTTCCTGATACGCAGTATTTT
NA	TRBJ2-7	NA	TRBV19	CASSIYGRSYEQYF	TGTGCCAGTAGTATCTATGGCAGGTCGTACGAGCAGTACTTC
TRBD1	TRBJ2-7	NA	TRBV29-1	CSVTGTGYEQYF	TGCAGCGTCACCGGGACAGGGTACGAGCAGTACTTC
TRBD2	TRBJ2-3	NA	TRBV9	CASSAPAGGADTQYF	TGTGCCAGCAGCGCCCCAGCGGGAGGAGCAGATACGCAGTATTTT
TRBD1	TRBJ1-1	NA	TRBV28	CASIPRGAGTEAFF	TGTGCCAGCATTCCCAGGGGGGCTGGCACTGAAGCTTTCTTT
TRBD1	TRBJ1-5	NA	TRBV2	CASNYRGSNQPQHF	TGTGCCAGCAACTACAGGGGTAGCAATCAGCCCCAGCATTTT
NA	TRBJ2-2	few	TRBV7-6	CASSLTHETGQNTGELFF	TGTGCCAGCAGCTTAACCCACGAGACGGGACAGAACACCGGGGAGCTGTTTTTT
TRBD1	TRBJ2-7	NA	TRBV5-6	CASSLWWTGAEQYF	TGTGCCAGCAGCTTGTGGTGGACAGGGGCCGAGCAGTACTTC
TRBD2	TRBJ2-2	NA	TRBV5-1	CASSFTSGKTGELFF	TGCGCCAGCAGTTTCACTAGCGGGAAAACCGGGGAGCTGTTTTTT
TRBD1	TRBJ2-7	few	TRBV11-2	CASSYDGQGIYEQYF	TGTGCCAGCAGTTATGACGGACAGGGGATTTACGAGCAGTACTTC
TRBD1	TRBJ2-1	NA	TRBV9	CASSQGAATSYNEQFF	TGTGCCAGCTCCCAGGGGGCGGCAACCTCCTACAATGAGCAGTTCTTC
NA	TRBJ2-1	NA	TRBV19	CASSPDYYNEQFF	TGTGCCAGTAGTCCGGACTACTACAATGAGCAGTTCTTC
NA	TRBJ1-3	NA	TRBV5-1	CASSLELPTGNTIYF	TGCGCCAGCAGCTTGGAGCTGCCCACTGGAAACACCATATATTTT
NA	TRBJ2-5	NA	TRBV7-9	CASSLSTSRTVKETQYF	TGTGCCAGCAGCCTCTCTACCTCTAGGACAGTCAAAGAGACCCAGTACTTC
TRBD1	TRBJ2-6	NA	TRBV28	CASTLDRGREVSSGANVLTF	TGTGCCAGCACCCTCGACAGGGGAAGGGAAGTTTCCTCTGGGGCCAACGTCCTGACTTTC
TRBD2	TRBJ2-7	few	TRBV7-2	CASSPGLAYYEQYF	TGTGCCAGCAGCCCAGGACTAGCGTACTACGAGCAGTACTTC
NA	TRBJ1-3	NA	TRBV28	CASSLYNRAGNTIYF	TGTGCCAGCAGTTTATATAATCGTGCTGGAAACACCATATATTTT
TRBD1	TRBJ1-1	NA	TRBV30	CAWSVQGKRNTEAFF	TGTGCCTGGAGTGTACAGGGGAAGAGAAACACTGAAGCTTTCTTT
NA	TRBJ1-2	NA	TRBV5-1	CASSLAQVNGYTF	TGCGCCAGCAGCTTGGCACAGGTGAATGGCTACACCTTC
NA	TRBJ2-7	NA	TRBV30	CAWSGRDSSSYEQYF	TGTGCCTGGAGTGGCCGGGACTCGAGCTCCTACGAGCAGTACTTC
NA	TRBJ2-5	NA	TRBV29-1	CSVNWGVNQETQYF	TGCAGCGTCAATTGGGGGGTGAACCAAGAGACCCAGTACTTC
NA	TRBJ1-5	few	TRBV19	CASCGVTGNQPQHF	TGTGCCAGTTGTGGGGTGACAGGCAATCAGCCCCAGCATTTT
TRBD2	TRBJ2-5	once	TRBV29-1	CSVEIAGGRETQYF	TGCAGCGTAGAAATAGCGGGGGGACGAGAGACCCAGTACTTC
TRBD1	TRBJ2-5	NA	TRBV11-2	CASSKIPGQAQETQYF	TGTGCCAGCAGCAAAATACCGGGACAGGCCCAAGAGACCCAGTACTTC
TRBD2	TRBJ2-3	few	TRBV10-3	CAISESRAGGKDTQYF	TGTGCCATCAGTGAGTCGAGGGCGGGAGGCAAAGATACGCAGTATTTT
TRBD2	TRBJ2-3	once	TRBV4-1	CASSQDLFLAGAPLSTDTQYF	TGCGCCAGCAGCCAAGATCTTTTTCTAGCGGGAGCTCCCCTAAGCACAGATACGCAGTATTTT
TRBD1	TRBJ1-5	NA	TRBV6-6	CASTLGQGGQPQHF	TGTGCCAGCACCTTAGGACAGGGCGGTCAGCCCCAGCATTTT
TRBD1	TRBJ2-4	NA	TRBV5-6	CASSLLGQENIQYF	TGTGCCAGCAGCTTGCTTGGACAGGAAAACATTCAGTACTTC
NA	TRBJ1-5	NA	TRBV15	CATSRAGVPSNQPQHF	TGTGCCACCAGCAGAGCAGGGGTCCCTAGCAATCAGCCCCAGCATTTT
NA	TRBJ2-5	NA	TRBV28	CASSGVRAAETQETQYF	TGTGCCAGCAGTGGGGTGAGGGCGGCGGAGACTCAAGAGACCCAGTACTTC
NA	TRBJ1-4	few	TRBV6-1	CASSEGEGRGGEKLFF	TGTGCCAGCAGTGAGGGGGAGGGGAGGGGTGGTGAAAAACTGTTTTTT
TRBD1	TRBJ1-2	NA	TRBV5-1	CASSAGTENYGYTF	TGCGCCAGCAGCGCCGGGACAGAGAACTATGGCTACACCTTC
NA	TRBJ2-5	NA	TRBV20-1	CSVGIQETQYF	TGCAGTGTCGGGATCCAAGAGACCCAGTACTTC
NA	TRBJ1-1	NA	TRBV19	CASSIVRRLNTEAFF	TGTGCCAGTAGTATAGTGAGGCGGCTCAACACTGAAGCTTTCTTT
TRBD1	TRBJ1-2	few	TRBV4-1	CASSQLQGAGGYTF	TGCGCCAGCAGCCAATTACAGGGGGCTGGTGGCTACACCTTC
TRBD2	TRBJ2-3	NA	TRBV5-1	CASSSTGTTGNTDTQYF	TGCGCCAGCAGCTCGACGGGGACTACTGGGAACACAGATACGCAGTATTTT
NA	TRBJ1-2	NA	TRBV7-9	CASSLAQGISHFCGYTF	TGTGCCAGCAGCTTAGCGCAGGGAATATCCCACTTCTGTGGCTACACCTTC
NA	TRBJ1-2	few	TRBV30	CAWSGTRTAFNYGYTF	TGTGCCTGGAGTGGAACCCGGACAGCCTTTAACTATGGCTACACCTTC
NA	TRBJ2-7	NA	TRBV7-3	CASSPGGPRGYEQYF	TGTGCCAGCAGCCCCGGGGGACCGCGGGGTTACGAGCAGTACTTC
NA	TRBJ2-7	NA	TRBV6-1	CASSLTILYEQYF	TGTGCCAGCAGTCTGACAATTCTCTACGAGCAGTACTTC
TRBD1	TRBJ1-5	NA	TRBV2	CASRDRSYQPQHF	TGTGCCAGCCGGGACAGAAGTTATCAGCCCCAGCATTTT
NA	TRBJ2-7	NA	TRBV12-5	CASGFGHPGEVSYEQYF	TGTGCTAGTGGGTTTGGGCACCCAGGGGAAGTGTCCTACGAGCAGTACTTC
NA	TRBJ1-1	NA	TRBV7-2	CASSFGSGTEAFF	TGTGCCAGCAGCTTTGGATCAGGCACTGAAGCTTTCTTT
TRBD2	TRBJ2-3	NA	TRBV5-1	CASSLELVGLAGGSGADTQYF	TGCGCCAGCAGCTTGGAACTGGTTGGACTAGCGGGAGGGTCGGGCGCAGATACGCAGTATTTT
NA	TRBJ2-7	NA	TRBV5-1	CASSLWDTDYEQYF	TGCGCCAGCAGCTTGTGGGACACTGACTACGAGCAGTACTTC